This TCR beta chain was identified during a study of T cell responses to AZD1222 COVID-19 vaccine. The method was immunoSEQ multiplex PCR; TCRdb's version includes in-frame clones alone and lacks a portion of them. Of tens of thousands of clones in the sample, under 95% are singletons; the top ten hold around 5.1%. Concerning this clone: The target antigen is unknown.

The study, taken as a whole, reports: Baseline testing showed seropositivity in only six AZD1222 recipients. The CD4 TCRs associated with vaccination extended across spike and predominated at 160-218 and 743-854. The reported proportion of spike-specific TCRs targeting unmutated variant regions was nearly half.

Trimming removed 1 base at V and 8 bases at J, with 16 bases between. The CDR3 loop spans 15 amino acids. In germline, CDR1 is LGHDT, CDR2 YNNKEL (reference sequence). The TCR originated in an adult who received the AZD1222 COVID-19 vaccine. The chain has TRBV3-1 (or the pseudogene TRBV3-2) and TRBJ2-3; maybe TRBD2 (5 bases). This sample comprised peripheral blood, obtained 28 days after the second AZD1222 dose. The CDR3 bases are TGTGCCAGCAGCCAAGGTTTCTGGAGCGAGGGTACGCAGTATTTT. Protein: CASSQGFWSEGTQYF.